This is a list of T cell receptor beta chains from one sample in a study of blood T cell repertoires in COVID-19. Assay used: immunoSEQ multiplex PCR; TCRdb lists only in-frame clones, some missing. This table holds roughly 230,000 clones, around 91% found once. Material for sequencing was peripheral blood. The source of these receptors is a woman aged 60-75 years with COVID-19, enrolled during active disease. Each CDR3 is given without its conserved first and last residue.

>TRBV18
ASSPSGSNGYT
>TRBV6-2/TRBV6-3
ASSSGDVLQPQH
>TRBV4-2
ASSVAGAGNTIY
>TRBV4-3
ASSQETGSDYGYT
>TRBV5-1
ASSFGRGGYEQY
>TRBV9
ASSGSGPFSTDTQY
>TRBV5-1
ASSLDGTGFGYT
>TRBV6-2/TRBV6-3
ASSYPRTELYSNQPQH
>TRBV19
ASSIDGTGGQSPLH
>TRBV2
ASSLLTGGTEAF
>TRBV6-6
VLDRVFTEAF
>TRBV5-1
ASSLTGGITYNEQF
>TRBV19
ASISGGSGIVYGYT
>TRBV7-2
ASSSTGGAVGYT
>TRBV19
ASSRPGNTEAF
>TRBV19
ASNRDRKNTEAF
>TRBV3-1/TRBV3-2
ASSRDRNNEQF
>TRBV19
ASSNTGASGNTIY
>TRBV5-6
ASSLGGQGMNTEAF
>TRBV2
ASSEVVWWAGSDYGYT
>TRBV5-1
ASSLRVSAADFNTEAF
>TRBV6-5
ASSSDRGGYAGYT
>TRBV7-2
ASSPGLAVPSDTQY
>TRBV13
ASSLVPGEQY